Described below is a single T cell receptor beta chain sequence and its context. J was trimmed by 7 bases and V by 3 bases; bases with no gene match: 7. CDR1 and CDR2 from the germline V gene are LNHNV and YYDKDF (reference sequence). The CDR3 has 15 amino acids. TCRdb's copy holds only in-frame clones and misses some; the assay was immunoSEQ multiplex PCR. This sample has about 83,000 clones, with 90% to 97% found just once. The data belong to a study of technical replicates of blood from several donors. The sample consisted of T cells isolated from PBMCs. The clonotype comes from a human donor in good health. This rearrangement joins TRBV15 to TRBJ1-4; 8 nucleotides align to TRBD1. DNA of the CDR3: TGTGCCACCAGCAGGAAGGGGACAGGAGCTGAAAAACTGTTTTTT. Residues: CATSRKGTGAEKLFF.